The 20 T cell receptor beta chains listed next were all sequenced from one sample in a study of T cells after yellow fever vaccination. TCRdb re-derived calls from the 5' RACE reads in MiXCR, one entry per CDR3 protein. The sample contains about 510,000 distinct CDR3 sequences, 20% to 25% of which appear only once. The sample consisted of PBMCs, taken approximately 22 days after the first yellow fever vaccination. The receptors originated from a young man who received the YFV17D yellow fever vaccine.

This clonotype has a count of ten or more. V is TRBV6-5 and J is TRBJ2-3; D unclear. Trimming took off 6 bases at V and 2 bases at J, with 6 bases between the two ends. Per the germline V gene, CDR1 is MNHEY and CDR2 is SVGAGI. The CDR3 contains 12 residues. The CDR3 loop reads CASRTPTDTQYF. The DNA for the CDR3 is TGTGCCAGCAGAACACCCACAGATACGCAGTATTTT.

In its sample, this clonotype was seen a few times. J is TRBJ2-3 and V is TRBV11-2, with 7 bases aligning to TRBD2. V was clipped by 4 bases and J by 5 bases; unmatched bases: 9. This CDR3 has 15 amino acids. Germline loops: CDR1 SGHAT, CDR2 FQNNGV. CDR3 residues: CASSSVRGWVDTQYF. CDR3 DNA sequence: TGTGCCAGCAGCTCGGTGCGGGGGTGGGTAGATACGCAGTATTTT.

This rearrangement joins TRBV6-5 to TRBJ1-5; D call uncertain. This CDR3 region has 15 residues. Germline V lookup: CDR1 MNHEY, CDR2 SVGAGI. The V end lost 3 bases, the J end lost 2 bases, and 11 bases lay between the germline ends. CDR3 protein: CASSYPLEGNQPQHF. DNA for the CDR3: TGTGCCAGCAGTTATCCGTTAGAGGGCAATCAGCCCCAGCATTTT.

This clonotype has more than one count but fewer than ten. The V and J genes are TRBV7-8 and TRBJ2-2, with 8 bases fitting TRBD1. Germline V gene data show CDR1 as SGHVS and CDR2 as FQNEAQ. This CDR3 is built from 15 residues. Trimming removed 6 bases from V and 7 bases from J; junction bases left unmatched: 10. DNA for the CDR3: TGTGCCAGCAGACCCGGGACAGGCTGGGTCGGGGAGCTGTTTTTT. Residues: CASRPGTGWVGELFF.

In this sample, this clonotype turned up many times. The chain joins TRBV20-1 to TRBJ2-3; possibly TRBD2 for D (5 bases). Germline V gene lookup returns CDR1 DFQATT and CDR2 SNEGSKA (reference sequence). The V and J ends lost 5 bases and 6 bases respectively, with 12 bases between them. The CDR3 runs to 12 residues. The CDR3 spells CSAPGPGDTQYF. The DNA of the CDR3 is TGCAGTGCTCCCGGACCGGGGGATACGCAGTATTTT.

The gene calls are TRBV20-1 and TRBJ2-3; 11 nucleotides align to TRBD2. Losses at the gene ends were 6 bases for V and 3 bases for J; bases not matched to a gene: 14. CDR3 size: 17 residues. Germline values: CDR1 DFQATT, CDR2 SNEGSKA (reference sequence). Here the CDR3 DNA reads TGCAGTGCCTCCAGGGGGTTAGCGGGGGGGCCGACAGATACGCAGTATTTT. Translated, it gives CSASRGLAGGPTDTQYF.

This clonotype has more than one count but fewer than ten. The chain carries TRBV9 and TRBJ2-3; a weak D match, TRBD2 (5 bases). V gave up 0 bases and J gave up 4 bases, with 9 bases separating them. In germline, CDR1 is SGDLS, CDR2 YYNGEE. This CDR3 region has 14 residues. CDR3 amino acids: CASSVAGSADTQYF. The CDR3, as DNA: TGTGCCAGCAGCGTAGCGGGGAGTGCAGATACGCAGTATTTT.

This clonotype has more than one count but fewer than ten. This sequence joins TRBV3-1 and TRBJ2-1; 7 bases are a match to TRBD2. The CDR3 consists of 15 residues. The V gene's germline CDR1 is LGHDT and CDR2 YNNKEL (reference sequence). The trim removed 1 base at V and 2 bases at J, leaving 2 bases unmatched. The DNA for the CDR3 is TGTGCCAGCAGCCAAGGGACTAGGGCCTACAATGAGCAGTTCTTC. Amino acids: CASSQGTRAYNEQFF.

The V and J genes are TRBV27 and TRBJ2-7, with D perhaps TRBD1 or TRBD2 (5 bases each). Deletions cut 3 bases from V and 2 bases from J, with 14 bases between. Germline loops: CDR1 MNHEY, CDR2 SMNVEV (reference sequence). There are 15 residues in the CDR3. Here the CDR3 DNA reads TGTGCCAGCAGTTTGAAGGGACCCCATGCCTACGAGCAGTACTTC. Its translation is CASSLKGPHAYEQYF.

This rearrangement joins TRBV4-1 to TRBJ2-5, with 10 bases fitting TRBD2. The CDR3 has 16 residues. Germline values: CDR1 MGHRA, CDR2 YSYEKL. V shed 2 bases, J shed 1 base, and the junction held 4 bases outside the gene matches. The CDR3 is CASSQQRGGVQETQYF. The CDR3 bases are TGCGCCAGCAGCCAACAGCGGGGGGGCGTCCAAGAGACCCAGTACTTC.

J is TRBJ2-5 and V is TRBV7-2; 9 bases line up with TRBD1. J was trimmed by 5 bases and V by 6 bases; bases with no gene match: 10. This CDR3 contains 15 residues. CDR1 is SGHTA and CDR2 is FQGNSA in the germline V gene. The CDR3 loop is CASRSRGQGWETQYF. DNA of the CDR3: TGTGCCAGCAGATCCCGGGGACAGGGTTGGGAGACCCAGTACTTC.

The rearrangement links TRBV30 to TRBJ1-2; tentative D call: TRBD1 (5 bases). Trimming shortened V by 0 bases and J by 7 bases, and 18 bases separated the two germline ends. The CDR3 contains 15 residues. CDR1 and CDR2 (germline): GTSNPN, SVGIG (reference sequence). The DNA for the CDR3 is TGTGCCTGGAGTGTACGGGACCCGATCTATTCTGGCTACACCTTC. Amino acids: CAWSVRDPIYSGYTF.

This clonotype was seen only a few times. This sequence joins TRBV5-8 and TRBJ2-5, with D perhaps matching TRBD2 (5 bases). This CDR3 region has 15 residues. V was cut by 4 bases and J by 3 bases, with 16 bases left in between. In germline, CDR1 is SGHTS, CDR2 YDEGEE. In DNA, the CDR3 is TGTGCCAGCAGCCCACCGGCCGGGGAAGAAGAGACCCAGTACTTC. Its protein product is CASSPPAGEEETQYF.

The chain couples TRBV3-1 to TRBJ1-6; D remains ambiguous. The CDR3 extends over 12 amino acids. Germline V gene lookup returns CDR1 LGHDT and CDR2 YNNKEL (reference sequence). The V end was cut by 3 bases, the J end by 10 bases, with 7 bases between. CDR3 nucleotide sequence: TGTGCCAGCAGCCACAGGCGGTCACCCCTCCACTTT. It translates to CASSHRRSPLHF.

The V and J genes are TRBV7-2 and TRBJ1-5, with 7 bases fitting TRBD1. Germline V gene lookup returns CDR1 SGHTA and CDR2 FQGNSA. The CDR3 has 13 amino acids. Unmatched junction bases numbered 4, after V lost 5 bases and J lost 6 bases. The CDR3 spells CASSPGQFQPQHF. The CDR3 region has the DNA TGTGCCAGCAGCCCGGGACAGTTTCAGCCCCAGCATTTT. Filled out from reference TRBV7-2 and TRBJ1-5, the complete variable domain reads GAGVSQSPSNKVTEKGKDVELRCDPISGHTALYWYRQSLGQGLEFLIYFQGNSAPDKSGLPSDRFSAERTGGSVSTLTIQRTQQEDSAVYLCASSPGQFQPQHFGDGTRLSIL.

This clonotype has a handful of counts. The V and J genes are TRBV4-3 and TRBJ2-2; no definite D call. CDR1 LGHNA and CDR2 YSLEER come from the germline V gene. V lost 4 bases to trimming and J lost 3 bases, with 12 bases between them. The CDR3 extends over 15 amino acids. This CDR3 reads CASSPIGLYTGELFF. CDR3 nucleotide sequence: TGCGCCAGCAGCCCAATAGGGTTATACACCGGGGAGCTGTTTTTT.

This clonotype was counted only a few times. The chain uses TRBV5-1 and TRBJ1-6, with D unclear. This CDR3 is built from 14 residues. The V gene's germline CDR1 is SGHRS and CDR2 YFSETQ. Trimming cost V 4 bases and J 6 bases, with 11 bases left between them. This CDR3 reads CASSIDTVNSPLHF. Here the CDR3 DNA reads TGCGCCAGCAGCATTGACACCGTTAATTCACCCCTCCACTTT. The full variable domain, completed using reference TRBV5-1 and TRBJ1-6, is KAGVTQTPRYLIKTRGQQVTLSCSPISGHRSVSWYQQTPGQGLQFLFEYFSETQRNKGNFPGRFSGRQFSNSRSEMNVSTLELGDSALYLCASSIDTVNSPLHFGNGTRLTVT.

This clonotype has a handful of counts. This chain links TRBV6-1 with TRBJ2-3; 7 positions agree with TRBD1. J was trimmed by 9 bases and V by 5 bases; bases with no gene match: 14. Germline loops: CDR1 MNHNS, CDR2 SASEGT. The length of the CDR3 is 15 residues. The CDR3 protein is CASSQTGAPARTQYF. CDR3 DNA sequence: TGTGCCAGCAGTCAAACAGGGGCCCCGGCCCGCACGCAGTATTTT.

This chain joins TRBV7-2 and TRBJ2-5; 10 nucleotides agree with TRBD2. J lost 0 bases, V lost 4 bases, and 8 bases had no gene match. Per the germline V gene, CDR1 is SGHTA and CDR2 is FQGNSA. The CDR3 sequence is 17 residues long. The CDR3 DNA reads as TGTGCCAGCAGCTCCCAGCGGGGGGGGATTTACCAAGAGACCCAGTACTTC. Residues: CASSSQRGGIYQETQYF.

The chain links TRBV5-1 to TRBJ2-1, with TRBD1 matching 7 bases. This CDR3 has 14 amino acids. The J segment lost 5 bases and the V segment lost 4 bases, leaving 6 bases of the junction unmatched. From germline, CDR1 is SGHRS and CDR2 YFSETQ. The CDR3 is CASSPLTGDNEQFF. The CDR3 bases are TGCGCCAGCAGCCCTCTCACAGGGGACAATGAGCAGTTCTTC. Together with reference TRBV5-1 and TRBJ2-1, the CDR3 gives the full variable domain: KAGVTQTPRYLIKTRGQQVTLSCSPISGHRSVSWYQQTPGQGLQFLFEYFSETQRNKGNFPGRFSGRQFSNSRSEMNVSTLELGDSALYLCASSPLTGDNEQFFGPGTRLTVL.